A single sample is the source of the 31 T cell receptor beta chains below, sequenced in a study of T cells in women clearing cervical HPV infection. Profiling relied on immunoSEQ multiplex PCR, and the TCRdb table lists in-frame clones only, not all of them. This sample's table has around 28,000 clones. Material: blood buffy coat. These receptors were collected from a woman between 18 and 75 years old with a cervical HPV16 infection that either progressed to CIN3+ or cleared (not recorded which).

The CDR3 bases that were read are TGTGCCAGCAGTTTTTTTTCGTATGGC. It codes for CASSFFSYG. Given in full, the CDR3 is CASSFFSYGYTF. The gene calls are TRBV6-2 or TRBV6-3 and TRBJ1-2; D is uncertain. The CDR3 end is not reached by the read, which stops 3 residues before it; the germline J gene fills it in. V shed 4 bases and J shed 5 bases, with 8 bases lying between them. Germline CDR1 MNHEY, CDR2 SVGEGT. The length of the CDR3 is 12 residues.

As for this clone: The read ends 3 residues shy of where the CDR3 ends; the end is completed using the germline J gene. The chain has TRBV7-2 and TRBJ2-2; D remains unclear. Germline V gene sequence: CDR1 SGHTA, CDR2 FQGNSA. This CDR3 region has 14 residues. The sequenced CDR3 bases are TGTGCCAGCAGCTTAACACAGATTAATTCACCG. It yields the protein CASSLTQINSP. The complete CDR3 reads CASSLTQINSPLFF.

Comment on this clone: The CDR3 end falls 3 residues outside the read, so it is completed with the germline J gene. This chain connects TRBV18 to TRBJ1-1; D gene uncertain. Germline V lookup: CDR1 KGHSH, CDR2 LQKENI. V lost 0 bases and J lost 1, with 9 bases in between. The CDR3 loop spans 15 amino acids. The sequenced part of the CDR3 DNA is TGTGCCAGCTCACCACCGAAGGGTACGAACACTGAA. Translated: CASSPPKGTNTE. The full CDR3 protein is CASSPPKGTNTEAFF.

Of note for this clone: The DNA ends 3 residues before the CDR3 does, and the rest of the CDR3 is filled in from the germline J gene. V gene TRBV27 combines with J gene TRBJ2-2; TRBD2 agrees at 15 bases. This CDR3 comprises 16 residues. Per the germline V gene, CDR1 is MNHEY and CDR2 is SMNVEV (reference sequence). The V gene end was trimmed by 4 bases and the J gene end by 6 bases; junction bases not matched to a gene: 3. The CDR3 bases that were read are TGTGCCAGCAGTTCATGGACTAGCGGGAGGGCCGGGGAG. Translated, it gives CASSSWTSGRAGE. The whole CDR3 reads CASSSWTSGRAGELFF.

About this clone: The read terminates 3 residues ahead of where the CDR3 ends, so the germline J gene completes it. The V call is TRBV19, the J call TRBJ1-1, with D tentatively TRBD1 (6 bases). The CDR3 length is 15 residues. V lost 3 bases, J lost 1 base, and 12 bases lay in between. Germline CDR1 is LNHDA and CDR2 is SQIVND (reference sequence). The chain's CDR3 is CASSIGLGQNTEAFF. The DNA read from the CDR3 is TGTGCCAGTAGTATTGGGTTGGGACAGAACACTGAA.

Regarding this clone: The read terminates 3 residues before the CDR3 end, so the remaining end is supplied by the germline J gene. The chain joins TRBV5-1 to TRBJ2-5; D is possibly TRBD2 (5 bases). Per the germline V gene, CDR1 is SGHRS and CDR2 is YFSETQ. This CDR3 is built from 15 residues. V was trimmed by 0 bases and J by 2 bases, leaving 11 bases between them. CDR3 DNA, as far as it was read: TGCGCCAGCAGCTTGGCTGGTAGAGGGCAAGAGACC. The encoded protein is CASSLAGRGQET. The entire CDR3 protein is CASSLAGRGQETQYF.

On this clone: Read coverage stops 3 residues before the CDR3 terminus; the germline J gene supplies the remainder. The chain couples TRBV20-1 to TRBJ2-7, with D perhaps matching TRBD1 (8 bases). Deletions cut 6 bases from V and 2 bases from J, with 17 bases between. This CDR3 is built from 14 residues. CDR1 DFQATT and CDR2 SNEGSKA come from the germline V gene (reference sequence). This CDR3 reads CSAQGAGATYEQYF. The sequenced CDR3 bases are TGCAGTGCCCAGGGGGCGGGGGCCACCTACGAG.

Turning to this clone: The read gets to within 3 residues of the CDR3 end, and the germline J gene fills in the rest. The chain links TRBV7-8 to TRBJ2-3, with a weak D call TRBD2 (5 bases). The CDR3 totals 16 residues. Germline CDR1 SGHVS, CDR2 FQNEAQ. CDR3 DNA (partial): TGTGCCAGCAGCTTAGGGAATGTTGCGGGTCAAGAGACG. Translating it yields CASSLGNVAGQET. The entire CDR3 is CASSLGNVAGQETQYF.

Of note for this clone: The read falls 3 residues short of the CDR3 end, and the missing part is taken from the germline J gene. This chain connects TRBV29-1 to TRBJ1-5; tentatively, D is TRBD1 (6 bases). CDR3 length equals 13 residues. Germline values: CDR1 SQVTM, CDR2 ANQGSEA. Trimming removed 6 bases from V and 1 base from J, with 10 bases in between. The part of the CDR3 DNA that was read is TGCAGCGTGGCTACAGGGAGCAATCAGCCC. Protein product: CSVATGSNQP. The whole CDR3 protein reads CSVATGSNQPQHF.

For this clone: The read ends 3 residues early relative to the CDR3; the germline J gene fills the gap. The genes are TRBV14 and TRBJ2-7, with D maybe TRBD2 (5 bases). This CDR3 region has 17 residues. The germline gives CDR1 SGHDN, CDR2 FVKESK. Between the trimmed V and J ends, which lost 1 base and 5 bases, there was a span of 21 bases. The CDR3 bases that were read are TGTGCCAGCAGCCAAGCCCCCCTTTCGGCTAGCTGGGACGAG. Amino acid sequence: CASSQAPLSASWDE. The full CDR3 is CASSQAPLSASWDEQYF.

Concerning this clone itself: The DNA ends 3 residues before the CDR3 does, and the rest of the CDR3 is filled in from the germline J gene. This specimen includes other DNA sequences encoding the same CDR3. The V and J genes are TRBV7-3 and TRBJ2-1; 12 bases fit TRBD2. CDR1 and CDR2 (germline): SGHTA, FQGTGA. The CDR3 spans 17 residues. The V gene end was trimmed by 2 bases and the J gene end by 5 bases; junction bases not matched to a gene: 7. The CDR3: CASSLVLAGGVDNEQFF. The sequenced CDR3 bases are TGTGCCAGCAGCTTAGTACTAGCGGGAGGTGTAGACAATGAG.

Points on this clone: The CDR3 is cut off 3 residues early in the read; its end comes from the germline J gene. The chain carries TRBV30 and TRBJ1-6; D gene unclear. This CDR3 contains 13 residues. The germline V gene has CDR1 GTSNPN and CDR2 SVGIG (reference sequence). V dropped 3 bases and J dropped 8 bases, with 11 bases sitting between them. Partial CDR3 DNA: TGTGCCTGGAGGAAAACTAGGGATTCACCC. Translating it yields CAWRKTRDSP. The entire CDR3 sequence reads CAWRKTRDSPLHF.

Note on this clone: The read stops 3 residues short of the end of the CDR3; the missing end is completed from the germline J gene. The chain recombines TRBV20-1 with TRBJ2-7, with 7 bases that match TRBD1. Germline assignment: CDR1 DFQATT and CDR2 SNEGSKA (reference sequence). V gave up 1 base and J gave up 2 bases; unmatched junction bases: 14. There are 17 residues in the CDR3. Incomplete CDR3 DNA: TGCAGTGCTAGAGGTTGGGGTACAGGGGTCTTCGCCTACGAG. Translation gives CSARGWGTGVFAYE. The CDR3, in full, reads CSARGWGTGVFAYEQYF.

As regards this clone: The DNA ends 3 residues before the CDR3 does, and the rest of the CDR3 is filled in from the germline J gene. The chain combines TRBV6-1 with TRBJ1-6, with D possibly matching TRBD1 (5 bases). CDR3 size: 13 residues. With 1 base removed from V and 10 bases from J, the gap between germline ends came to 8 bases. Germline lookup yields CDR1 MNHNS and CDR2 SASEGT. This chain's CDR3 is CASSEDRYSPLHF. The CDR3 DNA, read in part, is TGTGCCAGCAGTGAAGACAGGTACTCACCC.

On this clone: The read comes to an end 3 residues before the CDR3 does, leaving the germline J gene to fill in the end. The genes are TRBV20-1 and TRBJ1-2; possibly TRBD1 for D (5 bases). CDR1 is DFQATT, CDR2 SNEGSKA, per germline (reference sequence). The V end was cut by 7 bases, the J end by 4 bases, with 13 bases between. The CDR3 is 12 residues long. The sequenced part of the CDR3 DNA is TGCAGTGGTTATGGGGCCGGCTATGGC. It codes for CSGYGAGYG. The whole CDR3 protein reads CSGYGAGYGYTF.

As regards this clone: The read comes to an end 3 residues before the CDR3 does, leaving the germline J gene to fill in the end. This chain links TRBV30 with TRBJ2-1; 10 bases are shared with TRBD1. The CDR3 consists of 14 residues. The germline V gene has CDR1 GTSNPN and CDR2 SVGIG (reference sequence). With 3 bases clipped from V and 4 bases from J, the junction kept 3 bases outside the gene matches. The CDR3 reads CAWRMGQGYNEQFF. CDR3 bases read: TGTGCCTGGAGAATGGGACAGGGGTACAATGAG. The full variable domain, its missing parts supplied by reference TRBV30 and TRBJ2-1, is SQTIHQWPATLVQPVGSPLSLECTVEGTSNPNLYWYRQAAGRGLQLLFYSVGIGQISSEVPQNLSASRPQDRQFILSSKKLLLSDSGFYLCAWRMGQGYNEQFFGPGTRLTVL.

A remark on this clone: The junction departs from the called germline gene at one end, perhaps through a read error. With the read ending 3 residues before the CDR3 end, the germline J gene is used to fill in that end. The V and J genes are TRBV4-2 and TRBJ1-1; weak D call: TRBD1 (6 bases). This CDR3 region has 16 residues. Germline V gene sequence: CDR1 LGHNA, CDR2 YNFKEQ. The CDR3: CASSQGGGRAGTEAFF. The part of the CDR3 DNA that was read is TGCGCCAGCAGCCAAGGAGGGGGAAGGGCGGGCACTGAA.

Concerning this clone: The missing CDR3 end, 3 residues past where the read stops, is filled in from the germline J gene. Other nucleotide sequences from this sample produce the same CDR3. The chain employs TRBV18 and TRBJ2-7; TRBD1 matches at 9 bases. J was trimmed by 3 bases and V by 3 bases; bases with no gene match: 6. Germline lookup yields CDR1 KGHSH and CDR2 LQKENI. This CDR3 has 15 amino acids. The CDR3 protein is CASSPPGQGNYEQYF. CDR3 DNA, as far as it was read: TGTGCCAGCTCACCGCCGGGACAGGGTAACTACGAG.

Of note for this clone: The read falls 3 residues short of the CDR3 end, and the missing part is taken from the germline J gene. The chain uses TRBV6-1 and TRBJ1-3; maybe TRBD1 (6 bases). Per germline, CDR1 MNHNS and CDR2 SASEGT. The CDR3 loop spans 17 amino acids. V lost 1 base to trimming and J lost 2 bases, with 15 bases between them. This CDR3 reads CASSEGGTITPGNTIYF. The CDR3 bases that were read are TGTGCCAGCAGTGAAGGGGGGACAATTACTCCTGGAAACACC.

In the case of this clone: The CDR3 end is not reached by the read, which stops 3 residues before it; the germline J gene fills it in. This rearrangement joins TRBV6-1 to TRBJ1-1, with a tentative D call TRBD1 (5 bases). Germline lookup yields CDR1 MNHNS and CDR2 SASEGT. This CDR3 region has 14 residues. V dropped 4 bases and J dropped 6 bases, with 15 bases sitting between them. The CDR3 region is CASSGQTMGAEAFF. Partial CDR3 DNA: TGTGCCAGCAGTGGACAGACCATGGGCGCTGAA.

Notes on this clone: The sequenced fragment ends 3 residues before the CDR3 boundary, so the rest is inferred from the germline J gene. The chain recombines TRBV6-2 or TRBV6-3 with TRBJ2-4, with a possible D match to TRBD1 (6 bases). Deletions cut 5 bases from V and 9 bases from J, with 26 bases between. This CDR3 is built from 17 residues. The germline V gene has CDR1 MNHEY and CDR2 SVGEGT. Incomplete CDR3 DNA: TGTGCCAGCAGTCTAGGAGTCCGCGGGCCAGGGGACGGCATT. Translated: CASSLGVRGPGDGI. The whole CDR3 protein reads CASSLGVRGPGDGIQYF.

Concerning this clone itself: The read terminates 3 residues before the CDR3 end, so the remaining end is supplied by the germline J gene. The rearrangement links TRBV18 to TRBJ2-7, with TRBD1 as a possible D gene (6 bases). The CDR3 is 18 residues long. The ends were cut back, 6 bases at V and 5 bases at J, with 29 bases in the middle. CDR1 is KGHSH and CDR2 is LQKENI in the germline V gene. Incomplete CDR3 DNA: TGTGCCAGCTCCCCGCCAGGGGAATGGGGGAGAGGGCGCAACGAG. Translated: CASSPPGEWGRGRNE. The whole CDR3 reads CASSPPGEWGRGRNEQYF.

Points on this clone: The CDR3 goes on 3 residues after the read ends, and that part is filled in from the germline J gene. The chain combines TRBV12-3 or TRBV12-4 with TRBJ2-1; possible D gene TRBD2, 6 bases. CDR3 length: 16 amino acids. Deletions cut 0 bases from V and 8 bases from J, with 17 bases between. The part of the CDR3 DNA that was read is TGTGCCAGCAGTTTAGCCTTGGGGGGAATCAAGGATGAG. Its protein is CASSLALGGIKDE. The full CDR3 sequence reads CASSLALGGIKDEQFF.

As concerns this clone: Sequencing ends 3 residues short of the CDR3 end; the germline J gene provides the rest. The chain joins TRBV6-2 or TRBV6-3 to TRBJ2-2, with 7 bases that match TRBD2. This CDR3 region has 15 residues. From germline, CDR1 is MNHEY and CDR2 SVGEGT. V lost 7 bases and J lost 2; bases outside the gene matches: 7. Incomplete CDR3 DNA: TGTGCCAGCACCTTAGCGGGTTCTAACACCGGGGAG. This encodes CASTLAGSNTGE. In full, the CDR3 is CASTLAGSNTGELFF.

For this clone: The read terminates 3 residues before the CDR3 end, so the remaining end is supplied by the germline J gene. J is TRBJ1-1 and V is TRBV7-2; D perhaps matches TRBD1 (5 bases). Trimming removed 5 bases at V and 7 bases at J, with 14 bases between. The CDR3 covers 13 residues. Germline values: CDR1 SGHTA, CDR2 FQGNSA. The CDR3 reads CASSPGSTVEAFF. The DNA read from the CDR3 is TGTGCCAGCAGCCCCGGATCGACAGTTGAA.

Concerning this clone: The DNA ends 3 residues before the CDR3 does, and the rest of the CDR3 is filled in from the germline J gene. This sequence joins TRBV7-9 and TRBJ1-1; no clear D. The CDR3 totals 13 residues. The V end was cut by 2 bases, the J end by 6 bases, with 10 bases between. Germline V CDR1 and CDR2: SEHNR, FQNEAQ (reference sequence). CDR3 sequence reads: CASSLRGIAEAFF. Incomplete CDR3 DNA: TGTGCCAGCAGCTTACGCGGGATTGCTGAA.

Comment on this clone: The CDR3 end lies 3 residues beyond the end of the read and is filled in from the germline J gene. The chain carries TRBV5-1 and TRBJ2-2; tentative D call: TRBD2 (7 bases). From germline, CDR1 is SGHRS and CDR2 YFSETQ. The length of the CDR3 is 13 residues. V shed 4 bases and J shed 6 bases, with 10 bases lying between them. The CDR3 here is CASSREGAGELFF. The part of the CDR3 DNA that was read is TGCGCCAGCAGCAGGGAGGGGGCCGGGGAG.

Comment on this clone: The read terminates 3 residues before the CDR3 end, so the remaining end is supplied by the germline J gene. This sequence joins TRBV4-1 and TRBJ2-1; 7 nucleotides match TRBD2. V was clipped by 1 base and J by 7 bases; unmatched bases: 13. Germline CDR1 MGHRA, CDR2 YSYEKL. The CDR3 is made up of 17 amino acids. The DNA read from the CDR3 is TGCGCCAGCAGCCAAGTTCTCGGGGGAGGGCCCAAAAATGAG. This codes for CASSQVLGGGPKNE. The full CDR3 protein reads CASSQVLGGGPKNEQFF.

Regarding this clone: The sequenced fragment ends 3 residues before the CDR3 boundary, so the rest is inferred from the germline J gene. This chain joins TRBV6-2 or TRBV6-3 and TRBJ2-1; 8 nucleotides align to TRBD2. V was clipped by 5 bases and J by 8 bases; unmatched bases: 2. CDR3 length: 12 residues. Germline-derived CDR1 and CDR2 are MNHEY and SVGEGT. The CDR3 loop is CASSGTSHEQFF. The part of the CDR3 DNA that was read is TGTGCCAGCAGTGGGACTAGTCATGAG.

The covered CDR3 bases are TGTGCCAGCAGTTACTCGAGGGGACATACCTACGAG. Its protein is CASSYSRGHTYE. The whole CDR3 reads CASSYSRGHTYEQYF. V usage is TRBV6-2 or TRBV6-3 and J usage is TRBJ2-7, with D possibly matching TRBD1 (6 bases). The CDR3 goes on 3 residues after the read ends, and that part is filled in from the germline J gene. CDR3 length: 15 residues. V was clipped by 0 bases and J by 2 bases, with 11 bases between them. The germline CDR1 and CDR2 sequences are MNHEY and SVGEGT.

To note about this clone: The read ends 3 residues early relative to the CDR3; the germline J gene fills the gap. J is TRBJ2-1 and V is TRBV7-3, with 9 nucleotides matching TRBD2. The V gene end was trimmed by 3 bases and the J gene end by 0 bases; junction bases not matched to a gene: 3. Germline values: CDR1 SGHTA, CDR2 FQGTGA. This CDR3 region has 16 residues. The CDR3 sequence: CASSLTSGNSYNEQFF. The part of the CDR3 DNA that was read is TGTGCCAGCAGCTTGACTAGCGGCAACTCCTACAATGAG.